Below, 14 T cell receptor beta chains from the same sample are listed, as sequenced in a study of T-cell memory formation after mild COVID-19. From the 5' RACE reads, TCRdb called clonotypes with MiXCR, one entry per CDR3 protein. This table has approximately 500,000 distinct CDR3 sequences, roughly 25% appearing once. Sequenced: PBMCs or a T cell subset sorted from them (not recorded which). The source of these receptors is an adult woman who had mild COVID-19 (a few samples of this study predate the infection). Cell type and time point are not known.

The V gene is TRBV19, the J gene TRBJ1-2, with 12 bases aligning to TRBD1. V lost 4 bases to trimming and J lost 5 bases; unmatched junction nucleotides: 11. The CDR3 extends over 17 amino acids. Germline CDR1 and CDR2: LNHDA and SQIVND (reference sequence). The CDR3 loop is CASSRGQGAFFPYGYTF. CDR3 nucleotide sequence: TGTGCCAGTAGTAGGGGACAGGGGGCCTTCTTTCCGTATGGCTACACCTTC. The full variable domain, in which reference TRBV19 and TRBJ1-2 provide the parts outside the CDR3, is DGGITQSPKYLFRKEGQNVTLSCEQNLNHDAMYWYRQDPGQGLRLIYYSQIVNDFQKGDIAEGYSVSREKKESFPLTVTSAQKNPTAFYLCASSRGQGAFFPYGYTFGSGTRLTVV.

This sequence joins TRBV5-6 and TRBJ2-1; D gene unclear. In germline, CDR1 is SGHDT, CDR2 YYEEEE. Trimming took off 4 bases at V and 5 bases at J, with 10 bases between the two ends. This CDR3 contains 13 residues. CDR3 bases: TGTGCCAGCAGCAGCGACGATAACAATGAGCAGTTCTTC. This codes for CASSSDDNNEQFF.

There are a few counts of this clonotype. The chain joins TRBV10-3 to TRBJ2-1; 10 bases map to TRBD2. The CDR3 has 15 residues. CDR1 and CDR2 (germline): ENHRY, SYGVKD. V trimming: 4 bases; J trimming: 9 bases; junction bases outside the gene matches: 9. The CDR3 DNA reads as TGTGCCATCAGTGCATCGCTAGCGGGAGAGGGTGAGCAGTTCTTC. Residues: CAISASLAGEGEQFF.

At least ten counts were recorded for this clonotype. The chain uses TRBV5-1 and TRBJ1-1, with D possibly being TRBD1 (6 bases). The CDR3 runs to 12 residues. V lost 1 base to trimming and J lost 6 bases, with 7 bases between them. The germline gives CDR1 SGHRS, CDR2 YFSETQ. The CDR3 DNA reads TGCGCCAGCAGCTTGAGGGGGGCTGAAGCTTTCTTT. Encoded protein: CASSLRGAEAFF.

The V call is TRBV11-2, the J call TRBJ1-5; the D is unclear. The CDR3 totals 17 residues. The germline gives CDR1 SGHAT, CDR2 FQNNGV. V was cut by 0 bases and J by 0 bases, with 12 bases left in between. CDR3 sequence reads: CASSLDRTHYSNQPQHF. The CDR3 nucleotides are TGTGCCAGCAGCTTAGATAGAACACACTATAGCAATCAGCCCCAGCATTTT.

The table lists this clonotype with a count of one. Given a much more abundant clone one base away, this may be a read error. The rearrangement links TRBV9 to TRBJ2-2; tentatively, D is TRBD1 (6 bases). Germline V gene lookup returns CDR1 SGDLS and CDR2 YYNGEE. V lost 4 bases, J lost 6 bases, and 7 bases lay in between. The CDR3 consists of 12 residues. The CDR3 DNA sequence: TGTGCCAGCAGCACAGGGTCCGGGGAGCTGTTTTTT. This gives the protein CASSTGSGELFF.

DNA of the CDR3: TGTGCCAGCAGTGAATTGGGGGGGAGCTCCTACAATGAGCAGTTCTTC. Translating gives CASSELGGSSYNEQFF. The chain joins TRBV2 to TRBJ2-1; 7 nucleotides match TRBD2. This CDR3 comprises 16 residues. V shed 2 bases, J shed 0 bases, and the junction held 4 bases outside the gene matches. Looked up from germline, CDR1 is SNHLY and CDR2 is FYNNEI.

The rearrangement uses TRBV5-1 and TRBJ1-1, with D unresolved. Trimming cost V 0 bases and J 0 bases, with 9 bases left between them. Germline V gene sequence: CDR1 SGHRS, CDR2 YFSETQ. The CDR3 totals 15 residues. The CDR3 coding sequence is TGCGCCAGCAGCTTGGAGGCAAATATGAACACTGAAGCTTTCTTT. It specifies CASSLEANMNTEAFF. Full variable domain (missing parts from reference TRBV5-1 and TRBJ1-1): KAGVTQTPRYLIKTRGQQVTLSCSPISGHRSVSWYQQTPGQGLQFLFEYFSETQRNKGNFPGRFSGRQFSNSRSEMNVSTLELGDSALYLCASSLEANMNTEAFFGQGTRLTVV.

This chain uses TRBV7-9 with TRBJ1-1; no clear D. The CDR3 sequence is 14 residues long. Trimming cost V 1 base and J 4 bases, with 10 bases left between them. Germline loops: CDR1 SEHNR, CDR2 FQNEAQ (reference sequence). CDR3 bases: TGTGCCAGCAGCTTAGAGGTGGCGGGCACTGAAGCTTTCTTT. Its protein is CASSLEVAGTEAFF.

The chain is built from TRBV7-3 and TRBJ2-3; D is ambiguous. Germline loops: CDR1 SGHTA, CDR2 FQGTGA. The CDR3 consists of 13 residues. The V and J ends lost 3 bases and 5 bases respectively, with 9 bases between them. The CDR3 protein is CASSLVSEDTQYF. The CDR3 nucleotides read TGTGCCAGCAGCTTGGTATCCGAAGATACGCAGTATTTT. The full variable domain, completed using reference TRBV7-3 and TRBJ2-3, is GAGVSQTPSNKVTEKGKYVELRCDPISGHTALYWYRQSLGQGPEFLIYFQGTGAADDSGLPNDRFFAVRPEGSVSTLKIQRTERGDSAVYLCASSLVSEDTQYFGPGTRLTVL.

The chain combines TRBV20-1 with TRBJ1-1; D call uncertain. Germline V gene sequence: CDR1 DFQATT, CDR2 SNEGSKA (reference sequence). This CDR3 has 14 amino acids. Trimming took 2 bases from V and 3 from J, leaving 13 bases between them. CDR3 protein: CSARPPGRYTEAFF. The CDR3 DNA follows: TGCAGTGCTAGACCTCCGGGGAGATACACTGAAGCTTTCTTT.

There are a few counts of this clonotype. The rearrangement joins TRBV5-6 to TRBJ2-7; TRBD1 aligns across 9 bases. The V and J ends lost 3 bases and 1 base, in that order; junction bases with no gene match: 2. In germline, CDR1 is SGHDT, CDR2 YYEEEE. CDR3 length: 14 residues. The CDR3 sequence: CASSWGTGSYEQYF. The CDR3 region has the DNA TGTGCCAGCAGCTGGGGGACAGGGTCCTACGAGCAGTACTTC.

The chain employs TRBV6-2 or TRBV6-3 and TRBJ2-7; TRBD2 matches 7 bases. Germline V lookup: CDR1 MNHEY, CDR2 SVGEGT. The CDR3 has 18 residues. Losses at the gene ends were 2 bases for V and 3 bases for J; bases not matched to a gene: 16. The CDR3 sequence is CASSYPAGAGALLYEQYF. For the CDR3, the DNA is TGTGCCAGCAGTTACCCGGCTGGGGCGGGAGCACTACTCTACGAGCAGTACTTC.

The CDR3 DNA sequence: TGTGCCAGCAGTTACACCCAGGGGGCTCGGGGTGGCTACACCTTC. Protein sequence: CASSYTQGARGGYTF. The chain recombines TRBV6-6 with TRBJ1-2, with 8 bases that match TRBD1. Trimming cost V 2 bases and J 7 bases; bases outside gene matches: 9. The CDR3 consists of 15 residues. The V gene's germline CDR1 is MNHNY and CDR2 SVGAGI (reference sequence).